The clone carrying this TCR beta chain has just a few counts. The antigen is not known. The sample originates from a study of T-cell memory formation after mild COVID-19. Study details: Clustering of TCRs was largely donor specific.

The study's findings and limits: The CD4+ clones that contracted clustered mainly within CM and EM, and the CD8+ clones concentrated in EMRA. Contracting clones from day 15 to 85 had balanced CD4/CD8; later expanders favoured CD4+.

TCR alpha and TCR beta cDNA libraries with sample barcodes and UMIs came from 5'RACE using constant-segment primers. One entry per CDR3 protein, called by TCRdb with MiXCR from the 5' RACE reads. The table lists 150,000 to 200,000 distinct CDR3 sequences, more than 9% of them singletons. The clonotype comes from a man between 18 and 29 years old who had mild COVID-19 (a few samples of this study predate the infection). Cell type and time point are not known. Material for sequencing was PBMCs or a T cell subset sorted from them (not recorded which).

The chain's CDR3 is CASSFLDRKGGYTF. CDR3 DNA: TGTGCCAGCAGTTTCCTGGACAGGAAAGGCGGCTACACCTTC. The chain employs TRBV28 and TRBJ1-2, with 7 bases identical to TRBD1. Germline loops: CDR1 MDHEN, CDR2 SYDVKM. J gave up 8 bases and V 3 bases, and 9 bases lay outside the gene matches. The CDR3 is made up of 14 amino acids.